This T cell receptor beta chain was recovered during a study of CD8+ T cells in alopecia areata. Study-level results: Alopecia totalis/universalis scalp especially showed more expanded CD8+ clones than normal scalp.

The V gene lost 1 base and the J gene lost 4 bases, with 11 bases spanning the gap. CDR3 size: 15 residues. Germline lookup yields CDR1 SGHTA and CDR2 FQGNSA. RNA was extracted and reverse transcribed into cDNA as the sequencing template. TCRdb keeps only in-frame clones here, not all; method: immunoSEQ multiplex PCR. The table records about 97,000 clones, 41% of them present only once. A note on this clone: The antigen is unknown.

The rearrangement joins TRBV7-2 to TRBJ1-5, with no clear D. Sequencing was done on a sample of CD4+ T cells sorted from blood. The TCR originated in a human donor with alopecia areata. The DNA of the CDR3 is TGTGCCAGCAGCTTAGGTCGGCAGACAAATCAGCCCCAGCATTTT. Its translation: CASSLGRQTNQPQHF.